The clone carrying this T cell receptor beta chain was recorded once. Its cognate antigen is unknown. This sample stems from a study of T cell responses to AZD1222 COVID-19 vaccine. Study-wide findings and caveats: In a largely white British group with more females than males, clonal diversity was possibly underestimated. Breadth and depth of Spike-specific TCRs rose after two AZD1222 doses.

Assay used: immunoSEQ multiplex PCR; TCRdb lists only in-frame clones, some missing. The data show approximately 150,000 clones, roughly 91% seen once. The CDR3 has 16 amino acids. Deletions cut 0 bases from V and 16 bases from J, with 25 bases between. The V gene's germline CDR1 is SGHRS and CDR2 YFSETQ. The sequence came from an adult who received the AZD1222 COVID-19 vaccine. V gene TRBV5-1 combines with J gene TRBJ1-4; D might be TRBD1 (5 bases). The sample in question was peripheral blood, obtained 28 days after the second AZD1222 dose. CDR3 nucleotides: TGCGCCAGCAGCTTGGGAAACAGGCTTCTTCTTCGCGCGCCGTTTTTT. Its translation: CASSLGNRLLLRAPFF.